This note documents a single TCR beta chain sequence. The record originates from a study of shared clonotypes between healthy human individuals. Study summary: Each donor's CD4 naive and CD4 memory cells filled three plates apiece, CD8 naive two, and CD8 memory one.

Sequencing used immunoSEQ multiplex PCR; TCRdb keeps in-frame clones, though not all of them. The table has a few million clones, around nine tenths seen once. The ends were cut back, 6 bases at V and 8 bases at J, with 11 bases in the middle. This CDR3 contains 12 residues. Germline V gene lookup returns CDR1 MNHEY and CDR2 SVGAGI. The sequence was collected from a man between 18 and 29 years old in good health. V usage is TRBV6-5 and J usage is TRBJ2-1; D unclear. The sequenced material came from naive CD4+ T cells sorted from blood. The subset is: CD45RA+ positively selected. CDR3 in amino acids: CASSRKVDEQFF. CDR3 DNA sequence: TGTGCCAGCAGCCGCAAGGTCGATGAGCAGTTCTTC.